One sample yielded the 28 T cell receptor beta chains listed below, sequenced in a study of early T cells in non-severe SARS-CoV-2 infection. TCRdb reprocessed the 5' RACE reads via MiXCR and lists one record per CDR3 protein. The profile covers 75,000 to 90,000 distinct CDR3 sequences, with around 5.6% appearing a single time and about 8% taken by the ten largest. Sequencing input: whole blood. The receptors originated from an adult who was a healthcare worker with PCR-confirmed SARS-CoV-2 infection or an uninfected control (not recorded which).

This clonotype was observed at least ten times. The V and J genes are TRBV5-6 and TRBJ2-3; D call uncertain. The CDR3 consists of 16 residues. CDR1 is SGHDT and CDR2 is YYEEEE in the germline V gene. Trimming took off 3 bases at V and 1 base at J, with 15 bases between the two ends. The CDR3 DNA reads TGTGCCAGCAGCTCTGCTCTGCATGCGGGCACAGATACGCAGTATTTT. Protein sequence: CASSSALHAGTDTQYF.

This clonotype showed up just a few times. The genes are TRBV12-3 or TRBV12-4 and TRBJ1-5; weak D call: TRBD1 (5 bases). The length of the CDR3 is 13 residues. V was trimmed by 3 bases and J by 6 bases, leaving 9 bases between them. In nucleotides, the CDR3 is TGTGCCAGCAGTTTTGGGGGTCGTCAGCCCCAGCATTTT. Its translation: CASSFGGRQPQHF.

This clonotype was observed at least ten times. The rearrangement links TRBV7-2 to TRBJ2-1; tentatively, D is TRBD2 (6 bases). Looked up from germline, CDR1 is SGHTA and CDR2 is FQGNSA. The CDR3 runs to 14 residues. Trimming stripped 1 base from V and 7 bases from J, with 11 bases between. The CDR3 nucleotides read TGTGCCAGCAGCTTAGGGGACTCGAGAAATGAGCAGTTCTTC. Protein product: CASSLGDSRNEQFF.

This clonotype was found a few times. This chain links TRBV18 with TRBJ2-7; 8 bases fit TRBD2. CDR3 length: 14 amino acids. Germline V gene data show CDR1 as KGHSH and CDR2 as LQKENI. After removal of 3 bases from V and 3 bases from J, the junction contained 4 bases not matched to a gene. The CDR3 DNA is TGTGCCAGCTCACCCGGGACTAGTATCTACGAGCAGTACTTC. Translation gives CASSPGTSIYEQYF.

The rearrangement links TRBV5-1 to TRBJ2-2, with a tentative D call TRBD1 (5 bases). V lost 5 bases to trimming and J lost 0 bases, with 17 bases between them. The CDR3 runs 17 residues. Germline V gene data show CDR1 as SGHRS and CDR2 as YFSETQ. The CDR3 sequence is CASRWGSRRANTGELFF. The CDR3 DNA follows: TGCGCCAGCAGGTGGGGCTCAAGGAGAGCGAACACCGGGGAGCTGTTTTTT.

This clonotype was picked up many times. J is TRBJ2-5 and V is TRBV7-6; the D gene could be TRBD1 or TRBD2 (5 bases each). CDR3 length: 17 amino acids. The ends were cut back, 5 bases at V and 1 base at J, with 20 bases in the middle. The germline V gene encodes CDR1 SGHVS and CDR2 FNYEAQ. The CDR3 DNA follows: TGTGCCAGCAGCCGACTACCGTTCGGGGCGATCCAAGAGACCCAGTACTTC. This translates into CASSRLPFGAIQETQYF.

The chain links TRBV7-8 to TRBJ2-7; the match to TRBD2 covers 11 bases. The CDR3 sequence is 15 residues long. J gave up 4 bases and V 5 bases, and 7 bases lay outside the gene matches. In germline, CDR1 is SGHVS, CDR2 FQNEAQ. The DNA for the CDR3 is TGTGCCAGCAGCCCCACTAGCGGGAGCCGATACGAGCAGTACTTC. The encoded protein is CASSPTSGSRYEQYF.

This clonotype has at least ten counts. The chain employs TRBV14 and TRBJ1-2, with D possibly TRBD1 on 5 matching bases. V was clipped by 8 bases and J by 14 bases, with 18 bases between them. Germline V gene lookup returns CDR1 SGHDN and CDR2 FVKESK. The CDR3 loop spans 11 amino acids. The CDR3 loop reads CASSDRAVLTF. Here the CDR3 DNA reads TGTGCCAGCTCCGACAGAGCCGTGCTTACCTTC. Full variable domain (missing parts from reference TRBV14 and TRBJ1-2): EAGVTQFPSHSVIEKGQTVTLRCDPISGHDNLYWYRRVMGKEIKFLLHFVKESKQDESGMPNNRFLAERTGGTYSTLKVQPAELEDSGVYFCASSDRAVLTFGSGTRLTVV.

This CDR3 reads CSARVPGGANGELFF. CDR3 nucleotide sequence: TGCAGTGCTAGGGTACCAGGGGGCGCGAACGGGGAGCTGTTTTTT. The rearrangement joins TRBV20-1 to TRBJ2-2; 8 nucleotides match TRBD1. The CDR3 totals 15 residues. The ends lost 3 bases at V and 7 bases at J; junction bases unmatched: 10. CDR1 DFQATT and CDR2 SNEGSKA come from the germline V gene (reference sequence).

This clonotype was seen a few times. The chain couples TRBV7-8 to TRBJ1-5; D unclear. V was clipped by 3 bases and J by 0 bases, with 9 bases between them. The CDR3 consists of 15 residues. Germline loops: CDR1 SGHVS, CDR2 FQNEAQ. The CDR3 DNA sequence: TGTGCCAGCAGCTTGAGGGAGTTTAGCAATCAGCCCCAGCATTTT. Protein: CASSLREFSNQPQHF.

The sample holds many counts of this clonotype. This rearrangement joins TRBV19 to TRBJ1-2, with D perhaps TRBD1 (5 bases). CDR1 and CDR2 (germline): LNHDA, SQIVND (reference sequence). The CDR3 is 16 amino acids. In DNA form, the CDR3 reads TGTGTCACCCGGGGCACAACGAGGACCACTAACTATGGCTACACCTTC. This gives the protein CVTRGTTRTTNYGYTF.

The table lists this clonotype with many counts. The chain recombines TRBV27 with TRBJ2-3; D is possibly TRBD1 (5 bases). CDR1 and CDR2 (germline): MNHEY, SMNVEV (reference sequence). V gave up 5 bases and J gave up 2 bases, with 8 bases separating them. The CDR3 sequence is 13 residues long. In nucleotides, the CDR3 is TGTGCCAGCAGTGACAGATTCACAGATACGCAGTATTTT. This sequence encodes CASSDRFTDTQYF.

This clonotype was counted only a few times. The J gene is TRBJ1-1, the V gene TRBV6-2 or TRBV6-3; 9 bases are shared with TRBD1. The V gene's germline CDR1 is MNHEY and CDR2 SVGEGT. The CDR3 runs 14 residues. Trimming at V came to 5 bases and at J to 8 bases, leaving 9 bases not matched to a gene. The CDR3: CASSRDRGTLEAFF. CDR3 bases: TGTGCCAGCAGTCGCGACAGGGGGACACTCGAAGCTTTCTTT.

This clonotype was picked up many times. The chain couples TRBV29-1 to TRBJ1-2; the D is unclear. The CDR3 has 13 residues. V was trimmed by 8 bases and J by 5 bases, leaving 18 bases between them. Germline CDR1 is SQVTM and CDR2 is ANQGSEA. The CDR3 here is CSIEGLDVYGYTF. DNA of the CDR3: TGCAGCATCGAGGGTCTAGACGTGTATGGCTACACCTTC.

This clonotype was counted only a few times. J is TRBJ1-2 and V is TRBV18; D call uncertain. Germline V gives CDR1 KGHSH, CDR2 LQKENI. The V end lost 3 bases, the J end lost 2 bases, and 16 bases lay between the germline ends. The CDR3 is made up of 16 amino acids. Here the CDR3 DNA reads TGTGCCAGCTCACCGACCTTCACCCCAGCCAACTATGGCTACACCTTC. It translates to CASSPTFTPANYGYTF.

At least ten counts were recorded for this clonotype. The chain employs TRBV28 and TRBJ2-7, with D perhaps being TRBD1 or TRBD2 (5 bases each). The CDR3 covers 14 residues. Deletions cut 5 bases from V and 3 bases from J, with 14 bases between. Germline V lookup: CDR1 MDHEN, CDR2 SYDVKM. The CDR3 region has the DNA TGTGCCAGCAGTCCCCTCGGGACCGTCTACGAGCAGTACTTC. This translates into CASSPLGTVYEQYF.

The genes are TRBV13 and TRBJ1-6; maybe TRBD1 (6 bases). The CDR3 spans 16 residues. V was cut by 6 bases and J by 4 bases, with 16 bases left in between. Germline V gives CDR1 PRHDT, CDR2 FYEKMQ (reference sequence). The CDR3, as DNA: TGTGCCAGCAGTTCATCTCGGGACATATATAATTCACCCCTCCACTTT. Translated, it gives CASSSSRDIYNSPLHF.

The table lists this clonotype with many counts. The V and J genes are TRBV6-5 and TRBJ2-1; TRBD2 matches at 9 bases. V was clipped by 5 bases and J by 2 bases; unmatched bases: 7. This CDR3 comprises 16 residues. Germline V gene data show CDR1 as MNHEY and CDR2 as SVGAGI. CDR3 nucleotide sequence: TGTGCCAGCAGTCCTGGGACTAGCAGAACCTACAATGAGCAGTTCTTC. Its translation: CASSPGTSRTYNEQFF.

This clonotype came up many times. V usage is TRBV14 and J usage is TRBJ2-1, with 12 bases identical to TRBD2. V was pared by 2 bases and J by 8 bases, with 10 bases of the junction left unmatched. CDR1 and CDR2 (germline): SGHDN, FVKESK. The CDR3 loop spans 17 amino acids. CDR3 sequence (DNA): TGTGCCAGCAGCCAATCGCCTAGCGGGAGGGCCTCCCATGAGCAGTTCTTC. It codes for CASSQSPSGRASHEQFF.

This clonotype was seen repeatedly, ten times or more. The chain has TRBV20-1 and TRBJ2-3; the D call may be TRBD1 or TRBD2 (5 bases each). The CDR3 runs 15 residues. Trimming shortened V by 0 bases and J by 2 bases, and 12 bases separated the two germline ends. Per germline, CDR1 DFQATT and CDR2 SNEGSKA (reference sequence). The chain's CDR3 is CSARDQRDATDTQYF. CDR3 nucleotides: TGCAGTGCTAGAGATCAACGGGACGCCACAGATACGCAGTATTTT.

In this sample, this clonotype turned up once. A read error is possible here, since a much larger clone lies one base away. The chain links TRBV7-2 to TRBJ2-6, with unresolved D. Germline CDR1 and CDR2: SGHTA and FQGNSA. The CDR3 is made up of 16 amino acids. CDR3 DNA sequence: TGTGGCAGCACCAGGATAATCCTCTCTGGGGCCAACGTCCTGACTTTC. It specifies CGSTRIILSGANVLTF. Looking up the rest from reference TRBV7-2 and TRBJ2-6 gives the full variable domain: GAGVSQSPSNKVTEKGKDVELRCDPISGHTALYWYRQSLGQGLEFLIYFQGNSAPDKSGLPSDRFSAERTGGSVSTLTIQRTQQEDSAVYLCGSTRIILSGANVLTFGAGSRLTVL.

This clonotype has only a few counts. V is TRBV6-5 and J is TRBJ2-1; 8 bases are shared with TRBD2. The CDR3 extends over 14 amino acids. With V trimmed by 10 bases and J by 5 bases, 10 bases remained unmatched. Germline CDR1 MNHEY, CDR2 SVGAGI. CDR3 nucleotides: TGTGCCACTCAAGGCGGGGGGTTGGACAATGAGCAGTTCTTC. It is translated as CATQGGGLDNEQFF.

This clonotype was detected a few times. This chain joins TRBV2 and TRBJ2-2; D remains ambiguous. Per germline, CDR1 SNHLY and CDR2 FYNNEI. This CDR3 spans 13 amino acids. Trimming cost V 5 bases and J 5 bases, with 9 bases left between them. Written as DNA, the CDR3 is TGTGCCAGCAGTCTGAAAAAAACCGGGGAGCTGTTTTTT. Protein: CASSLKKTGELFF.

This clonotype was seen a single time. V gene TRBV6-5 combines with J gene TRBJ1-1, with 8 bases identical to TRBD1. Unmatched junction bases numbered 4, after V lost 6 bases and J lost 1 base. The CDR3 runs to 14 residues. Per germline, CDR1 MNHEY and CDR2 SVGAGI. The DNA for the CDR3 is TGTGCCAGCAGACGGACAGGGTCGAACACTGAAGCTTTCTTT. This translates into CASRRTGSNTEAFF.

There are a few counts of this clonotype. The rearrangement uses TRBV6-1 and TRBJ2-3; 7 nucleotides align to TRBD1. The CDR3 is 15 residues long. Germline CDR1 is MNHNS and CDR2 is SASEGT. J was trimmed by 2 bases and V by 6 bases; bases with no gene match: 8. CDR3 coding DNA: TGTGCCAGCAGGGGGACAGCCTCTCTCACAGATACGCAGTATTTT. Translation gives CASRGTASLTDTQYF.

This chain links TRBV20-1 with TRBJ1-1; no firm D call. CDR1 DFQATT and CDR2 SNEGSKA come from the germline V gene (reference sequence). The CDR3 consists of 13 residues. V lost 3 bases, J lost 1 base, and 9 bases lay in between. The CDR3 loop reads CSASFLQNTEAFF. CDR3 sequence (DNA): TGCAGTGCTAGTTTCCTGCAGAACACTGAAGCTTTCTTT.

This clonotype was seen more than once but under ten times. The rearrangement links TRBV29-1 to TRBJ2-4; D remains unclear. V was trimmed by 6 bases and J by 6 bases, leaving 6 bases between them. Germline CDR1 reads SQVTM; CDR2 reads ANQGSEA. There are 10 residues in the CDR3. The CDR3 loop is CSVTLNIQYF. The CDR3 DNA follows: TGCAGCGTCACCCTAAACATTCAGTACTTC.

The sample holds many counts of this clonotype. The gene calls are TRBV12-3 or TRBV12-4 and TRBJ2-7; 7 bases match TRBD2. V was clipped by 9 bases and J by 2 bases; unmatched bases: 10. The CDR3 contains 14 residues. In DNA, the CDR3 is TGTGCCAGTAGCAAGCGGGATTTCCCCTACGAGCAGTACTTC. Translated, it gives CASSKRDFPYEQYF.